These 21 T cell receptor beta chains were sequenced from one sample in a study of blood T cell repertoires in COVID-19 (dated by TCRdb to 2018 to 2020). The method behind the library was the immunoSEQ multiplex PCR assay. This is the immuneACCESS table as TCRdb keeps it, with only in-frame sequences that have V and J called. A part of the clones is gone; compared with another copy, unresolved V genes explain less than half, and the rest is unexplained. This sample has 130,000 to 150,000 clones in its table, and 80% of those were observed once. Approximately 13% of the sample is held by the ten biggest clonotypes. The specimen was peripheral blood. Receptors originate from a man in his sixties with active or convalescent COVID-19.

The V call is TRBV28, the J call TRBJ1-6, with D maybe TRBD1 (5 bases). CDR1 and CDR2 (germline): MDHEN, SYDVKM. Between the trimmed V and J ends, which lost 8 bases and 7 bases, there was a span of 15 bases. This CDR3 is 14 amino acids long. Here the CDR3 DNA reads TGTGCCAGCGGGGTCGGCAGGGCAAATTCACCCCTCCACTTT. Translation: CASGVGRANSPLHF. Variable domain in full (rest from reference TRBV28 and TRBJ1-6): DVKVTQSSRYLVKRTGEKVFLECVQDMDHENMFWYRQDPGLGLRLIYFSYDVKMKEKGDIPEGYSVSREKKERFSLILESASTNQTSMYLCASGVGRANSPLHFGNGTRLTVT.

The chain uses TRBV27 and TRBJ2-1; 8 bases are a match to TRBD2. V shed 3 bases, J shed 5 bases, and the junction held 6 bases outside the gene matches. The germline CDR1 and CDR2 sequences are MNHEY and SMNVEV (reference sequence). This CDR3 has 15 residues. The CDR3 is CASSFKGGRHNEQFF. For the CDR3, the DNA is TGTGCCAGCAGTTTTAAAGGCGGGAGGCACAATGAGCAGTTCTTC.

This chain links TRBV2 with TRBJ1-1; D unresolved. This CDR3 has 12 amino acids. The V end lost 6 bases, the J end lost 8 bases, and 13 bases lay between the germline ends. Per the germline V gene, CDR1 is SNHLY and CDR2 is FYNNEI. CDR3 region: CASREGTREAFF. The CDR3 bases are TGTGCCAGCAGGGAGGGTACAAGGGAAGCTTTCTTT.

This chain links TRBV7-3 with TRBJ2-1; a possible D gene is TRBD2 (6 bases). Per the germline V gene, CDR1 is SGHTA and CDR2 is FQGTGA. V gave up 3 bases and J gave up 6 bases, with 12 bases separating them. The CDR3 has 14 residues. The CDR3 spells CASSFALASNEQFF. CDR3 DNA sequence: TGTGCCAGCAGCTTCGCCCTAGCGTCCAATGAGCAGTTCTTC.

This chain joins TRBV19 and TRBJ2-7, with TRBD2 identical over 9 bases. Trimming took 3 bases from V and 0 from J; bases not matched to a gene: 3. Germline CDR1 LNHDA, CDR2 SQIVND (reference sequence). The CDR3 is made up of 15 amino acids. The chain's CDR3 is CASSIRLAASYEQYF. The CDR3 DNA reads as TGTGCCAGTAGTATTAGACTAGCGGCCTCCTACGAGCAGTACTTC.

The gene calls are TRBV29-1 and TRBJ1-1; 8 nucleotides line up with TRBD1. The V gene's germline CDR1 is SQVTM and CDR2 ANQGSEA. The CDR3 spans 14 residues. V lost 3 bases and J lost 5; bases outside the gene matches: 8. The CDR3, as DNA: TGCAGCGTTGATATAGGACAGGGCTGGACTGAAGCTTTCTTT. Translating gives CSVDIGQGWTEAFF.

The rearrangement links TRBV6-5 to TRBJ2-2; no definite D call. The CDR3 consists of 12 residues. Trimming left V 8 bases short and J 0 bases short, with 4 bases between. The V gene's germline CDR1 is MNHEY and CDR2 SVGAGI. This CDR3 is CASLPNTGELFF. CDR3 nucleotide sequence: TGTGCCAGCCTACCGAACACCGGGGAGCTGTTTTTT.

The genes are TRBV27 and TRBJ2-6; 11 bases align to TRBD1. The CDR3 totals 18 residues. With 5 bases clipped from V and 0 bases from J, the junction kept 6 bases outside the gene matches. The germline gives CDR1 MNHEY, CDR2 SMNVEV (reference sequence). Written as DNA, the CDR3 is TGTGCCAGCAGTGCTCGGACAGGGGGCTTCTCTGGGGCCAACGTCCTGACTTTC. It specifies CASSARTGGFSGANVLTF. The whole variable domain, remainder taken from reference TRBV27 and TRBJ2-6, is EAQVTQNPRYLITVTGKKLTVTCSQNMNHEYMSWYRQDPGLGLRQIYYSMNVEVTDKGDVPEGYKVSRKEKRNFPLILESPSPNQTSLYFCASSARTGGFSGANVLTFGAGSRLTVL.

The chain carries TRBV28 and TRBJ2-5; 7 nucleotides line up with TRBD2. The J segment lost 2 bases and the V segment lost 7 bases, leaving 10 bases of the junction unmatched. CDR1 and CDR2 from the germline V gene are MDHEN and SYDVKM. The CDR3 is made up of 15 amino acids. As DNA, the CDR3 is TGTGCCAGCACCCTCCCTGGGGGGGGACAAGAGACCCAGTACTTC. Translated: CASTLPGGGQETQYF.

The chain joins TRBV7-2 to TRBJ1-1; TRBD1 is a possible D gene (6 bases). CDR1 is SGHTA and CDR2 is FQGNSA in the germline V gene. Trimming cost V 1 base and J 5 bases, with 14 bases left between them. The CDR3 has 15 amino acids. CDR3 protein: CASSLVTGLMTEAFF. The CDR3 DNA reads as TGTGCCAGCAGCTTAGTCACAGGGTTAATGACTGAAGCTTTCTTT.

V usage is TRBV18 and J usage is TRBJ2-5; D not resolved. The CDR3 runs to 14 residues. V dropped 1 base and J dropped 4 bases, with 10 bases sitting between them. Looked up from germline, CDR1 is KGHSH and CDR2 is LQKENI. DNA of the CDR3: TGTGCCAGCTCACCACGGCCAGAGGTAGAGACCCAGTACTTC. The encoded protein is CASSPRPEVETQYF.

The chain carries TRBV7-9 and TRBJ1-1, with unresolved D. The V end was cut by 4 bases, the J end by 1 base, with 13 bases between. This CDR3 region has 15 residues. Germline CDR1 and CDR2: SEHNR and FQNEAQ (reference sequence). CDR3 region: CASSSRLTPNTEAFF. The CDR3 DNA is TGTGCCAGCAGCTCAAGACTCACACCGAACACTGAAGCTTTCTTT.

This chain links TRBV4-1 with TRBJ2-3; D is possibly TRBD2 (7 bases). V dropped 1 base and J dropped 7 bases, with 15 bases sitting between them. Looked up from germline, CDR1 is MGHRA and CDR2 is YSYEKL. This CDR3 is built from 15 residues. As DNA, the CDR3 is TGCGCCAGCAGCCAAGCGGGCGGGGGCGGATATACGCAGTATTTT. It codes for CASSQAGGGGYTQYF.

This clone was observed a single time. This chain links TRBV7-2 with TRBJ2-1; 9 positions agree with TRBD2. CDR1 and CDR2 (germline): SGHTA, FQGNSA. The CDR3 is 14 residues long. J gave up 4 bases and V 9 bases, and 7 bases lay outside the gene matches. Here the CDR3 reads CASSRTSVYNEQFF. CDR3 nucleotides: TGTGCCAGTTCTCGGACTAGCGTTTACAATGAGCAGTTCTTC.

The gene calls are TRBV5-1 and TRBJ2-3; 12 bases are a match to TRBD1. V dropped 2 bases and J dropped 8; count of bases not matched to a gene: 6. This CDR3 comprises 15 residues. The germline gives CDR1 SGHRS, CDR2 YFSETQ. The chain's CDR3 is CASSFRDRGRSTQYF. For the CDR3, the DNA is TGCGCCAGCAGCTTCCGGGACAGGGGGCGGAGTACGCAGTATTTT.

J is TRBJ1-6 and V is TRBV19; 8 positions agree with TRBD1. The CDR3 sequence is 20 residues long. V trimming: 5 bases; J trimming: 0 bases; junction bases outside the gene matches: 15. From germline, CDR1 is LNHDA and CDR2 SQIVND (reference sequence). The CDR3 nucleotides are TGTGCCAGTAGTGATCTGAATTGGGACAGGCTGAGCTCCTATAATTCACCCCTCCACTTT. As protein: CASSDLNWDRLSSYNSPLHF.

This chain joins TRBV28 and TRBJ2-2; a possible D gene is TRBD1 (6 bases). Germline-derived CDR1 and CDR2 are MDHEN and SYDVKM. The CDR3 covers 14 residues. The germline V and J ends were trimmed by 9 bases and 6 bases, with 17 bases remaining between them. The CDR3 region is CASCPGAPAGELFF. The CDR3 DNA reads TGTGCCAGTTGCCCAGGGGCCCCTGCCGGGGAGCTGTTTTTT.

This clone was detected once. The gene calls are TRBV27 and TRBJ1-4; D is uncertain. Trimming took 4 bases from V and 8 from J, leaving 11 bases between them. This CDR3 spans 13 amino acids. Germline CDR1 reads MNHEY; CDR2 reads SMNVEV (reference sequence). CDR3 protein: CASSSGVWEKLFF. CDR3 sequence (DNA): TGTGCCAGCAGTTCCGGGGTTTGGGAAAAACTGTTTTTT. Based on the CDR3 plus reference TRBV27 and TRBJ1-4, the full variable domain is EAQVTQNPRYLITVTGKKLTVTCSQNMNHEYMSWYRQDPGLGLRQIYYSMNVEVTDKGDVPEGYKVSRKEKRNFPLILESPSPNQTSLYFCASSSGVWEKLFFGSGTQLSVL.

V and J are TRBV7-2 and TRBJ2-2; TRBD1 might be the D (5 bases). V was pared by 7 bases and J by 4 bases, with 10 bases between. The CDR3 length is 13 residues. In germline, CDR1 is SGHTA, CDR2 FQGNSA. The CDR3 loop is CASTRQSTGELFF. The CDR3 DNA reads TGTGCCAGCACCAGACAGTCCACCGGGGAGCTGTTTTTT.

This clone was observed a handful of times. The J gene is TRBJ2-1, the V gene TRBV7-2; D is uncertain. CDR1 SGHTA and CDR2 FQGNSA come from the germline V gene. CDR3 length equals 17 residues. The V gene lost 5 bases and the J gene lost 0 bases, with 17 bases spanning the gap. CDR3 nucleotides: TGTGCCAGCAGCCCCCCCATGGGCTCCGACTCCTACAATGAGCAGTTCTTC. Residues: CASSPPMGSDSYNEQFF.

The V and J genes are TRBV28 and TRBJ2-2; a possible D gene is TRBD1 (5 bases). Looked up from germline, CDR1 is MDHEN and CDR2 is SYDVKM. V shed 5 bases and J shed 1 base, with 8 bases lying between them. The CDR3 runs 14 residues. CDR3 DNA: TGTGCCAGCAGTCTTACAGGGAACACCGGGGAGCTGTTTTTT. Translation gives CASSLTGNTGELFF.